Listed below are T cell receptor beta chains from one sample, sequenced in a study of blood T cell repertoires in COVID-19. Libraries were prepared by immunoSEQ multiplex PCR; TCRdb keeps only in-frame clonotypes and omits some of them. The table includes around 170,000 clones, roughly four fifths detected once. The sequencing input was peripheral blood. The receptor source for this set is a woman aged 35 to 49 with acute or convalescent COVID-19. The CDR3 runs from the conserved cysteine through the conserved F or W. The D gene is left open where the match is weak. Clone size is given for some rows only: seen once, a few or many times, or a class if the clone is expanded.

TRBD2	NA	TRBV19	TRBJ2-5	CASSQRLAGVQETQYF	TGTGCCAGTAGTCAACGACTAGCGGGGGTCCAAGAGACCCAGTACTTC
TRBD2	NA	TRBV14	TRBJ2-1	CASSPYLTHEREGHEQFF	TGTGCCAGCAGCCCATACTTAACACACGAGCGGGAGGGACATGAGCAGTTCTTC
TRBD2	NA	TRBV3-1/TRBV3-2	TRBJ2-3	CASSPRLAGTDTQYF	TGTGCCAGCAGCCCCAGACTAGCGGGCACAGATACGCAGTATTTT
TRBD2	NA	TRBV10-1	TRBJ2-3	CASRYPGTDRLAGNADTQYF	TGCGCCAGCAGATACCCCGGGACGGACCGACTAGCGGGAAATGCAGATACGCAGTATTTT
TRBD1	NA	TRBV27	TRBJ2-1	CASSLWQGVNNEQFF	TGTGCCAGCAGTTTATGGCAGGGGGTGAACAATGAGCAGTTCTTC
TRBD2	NA	TRBV7-9	TRBJ2-3	CASSLLSGGARGYF	TGTGCCAGCAGCTTACTAAGCGGGGGGGCCCGAGGGTATTTT
NA	NA	TRBV3-1/TRBV3-2	TRBJ2-7	CASSQDATSYEQYF	TGTGCCAGCAGCCAAGATGCCACTTCCTACGAGCAGTACTTC
TRBD1	NA	TRBV19	TRBJ1-4	CASRDPGGAEKLFF	TGTGCCAGTAGAGACCCAGGGGGCGCCGAAAAACTGTTTTTT
TRBD1	NA	TRBV13	TRBJ1-2	CASSGRGDYGYTF	TGTGCCAGCAGCGGCAGGGGGGACTATGGCTACACCTTC
NA	NA	TRBV27	TRBJ2-1	CASSLPGTPIISEQFF	TGTGCCAGCAGTCTTCCTGGGACTCCTATAATTTCGGAGCAGTTCTTC
NA	NA	TRBV28	TRBJ2-7	CASSLIMGRPDEQYF	TGTGCCAGCAGTCTGATTATGGGGCGTCCTGACGAGCAGTACTTC
NA	few	TRBV6-6	TRBJ1-6	CASTSGRNSYNSPLHF	TGTGCCAGCACCTCGGGGAGAAACTCCTATAATTCACCCCTCCACTTT
NA	NA	TRBV5-1	TRBJ1-2	CASSLAAGENYGYTF	TGCGCCAGCAGCTTGGCCGCAGGGGAGAACTATGGCTACACCTTC
TRBD2	NA	TRBV3-1/TRBV3-2	TRBJ2-3	CASSQAGWLAADTQYF	TGTGCCAGCAGCCAAGCAGGGTGGCTAGCGGCAGATACGCAGTATTTT
NA	NA	TRBV19	TRBJ1-5	CASSIQGRHQPQHF	TGTGCCAGTAGTATTCAGGGCAGGCATCAGCCCCAGCATTTT
NA	NA	TRBV28	TRBJ1-2	CASSLWQIIGYTF	TGTGCCAGCAGTTTGTGGCAAATAATTGGCTACACCTTC
NA	medium-sized	TRBV6-5	TRBJ1-1	CASKRETEAFF	TGTGCCAGCAAGAGAGAGACTGAAGCTTTCTTT
NA	NA	TRBV10-1	TRBJ2-2	CASSVRGIGTGELFF	TGCGCCAGCAGTGTTCGCGGGATTGGCACCGGGGAGCTGTTTTTT
NA	NA	TRBV7-9	TRBJ1-1	CATIQSPGTEAFF	TGTGCCACGATCCAAAGCCCGGGCACTGAAGCTTTCTTT
TRBD1	NA	TRBV4-1	TRBJ1-6	CASSHPPGQQNSPLHF	TGCGCCAGCAGCCACCCTCCGGGACAGCAAAATTCACCCCTCCACTTT
TRBD1	NA	TRBV18	TRBJ1-2	CASSPPGTGGDYGYTF	TGTGCCAGCTCACCCCCCGGGACAGGGGGAGACTATGGCTACACCTTC
NA	NA	TRBV6-5	TRBJ1-1	CASSKKGSGNTEAFF	TGTGCCAGCAGTAAAAAGGGGTCAGGGAACACTGAAGCTTTCTTT
NA	NA	TRBV7-3	TRBJ2-2	CASSSPGDTGELFF	TGTGCCAGCAGCTCCCCGGGAGACACCGGGGAGCTGTTTTTT
NA	NA	TRBV7-2	TRBJ1-5	CASSLAPAGGRQPQHF	TGTGCCAGCAGCTTAGCCCCTGCCGGGGGGCGTCAGCCCCAGCATTTT
NA	NA	TRBV6-2/TRBV6-3	TRBJ1-1	CASSKQGVGNTEAFF	TGTGCCAGCAGCAAACAGGGCGTGGGGAACACTGAAGCTTTCTTT
TRBD1	NA	TRBV5-1	TRBJ1-2	CASSPGQILNYGYTF	TGCGCCAGCAGCCCGGGACAGATTCTTAACTATGGCTACACCTTC
TRBD1	NA	TRBV6-2/TRBV6-3	TRBJ1-1	CASSLTGEATEAFF	TGTGCCAGCAGTTTGACAGGGGAGGCCACTGAAGCTTTCTTT
NA	NA	TRBV6-1	TRBJ1-6	CASSALGQKSSYNSPLHF	TGTGCCAGCAGTGCCTTAGGACAGAAGAGCTCCTATAATTCACCCCTCCACTTT
NA	NA	TRBV28	TRBJ1-2	CASSQYGYTF	TGTGCCAGCAGCCAATATGGCTACACCTTC
NA	NA	TRBV5-1	TRBJ1-1	CASSLAGGPTNTEAFF	TGCGCCAGCAGCTTGGCCGGGGGACCAACGAACACTGAAGCTTTCTTT
NA	NA	TRBV7-9	TRBJ1-3	CASSFWGPRNTIYF	TGTGCCAGCAGCTTTTGGGGGCCCCGAAACACCATATATTTT
TRBD2	NA	TRBV3-1/TRBV3-2	TRBJ2-5	CASSPRAGGTVTQYF	TGTGCCAGCAGCCCTAGAGCGGGAGGGACTGTGACCCAGTACTTC
NA	NA	TRBV11-2	TRBJ2-7	CASSLFSGYEQYF	TGTGCCAGCAGCTTATTTTCGGGGTACGAGCAGTACTTC
TRBD2	NA	TRBV9	TRBJ2-1	CASTRGLAGSSYNEQFF	TGTGCCAGCACCCGAGGACTAGCGGGGAGCTCCTACAATGAGCAGTTCTTC
TRBD2	once	TRBV6-2/TRBV6-3	TRBJ2-1	CASSIGWAGGYNEQFF	TGTGCCAGCAGTATAGGCTGGGCGGGAGGTTACAATGAGCAGTTCTTC
TRBD2	NA	TRBV9	TRBJ2-7	CASSKRESGRIYSEQYF	TGTGCCAGCAGCAAAAGAGAGAGCGGGAGGATTTACAGCGAGCAGTACTTC
NA	NA	TRBV25-1	TRBJ2-7	CASSGIPGHRAYEQYF	TGTGCCAGCAGTGGTATCCCGGGACACCGTGCCTACGAGCAGTACTTC
NA	once	TRBV25-1	TRBJ1-5	CASARLNGGSNQPQHF	TGTGCCAGCGCCCGACTAAACGGAGGGAGCAATCAGCCCCAGCATTTT